These T cell receptor beta chains were read from a single sample in a study of shared clonotypes between healthy human individuals. Sequenced by immunoSEQ multiplex PCR; TCRdb stores in-frame clones only, minus some. Of roughly 500,000 clones in the sample, roughly 77% are singletons; the top ten hold less than 15%. Specimen: PBMCs. These receptors all stem from a woman aged 40 to 50 in good health. Some clones in this sample may be carry-over from other donors' samples. The CDR3 runs from the conserved cysteine through the conserved F or W. A D gene is named only where the DNA matches it firmly. Size is stated for part of the rows, as once, few or many counts, or as a class when the clone is expanded.

TRBV29-1,TRBJ2-2,NA,TRBD1,TGCAGCGCCGGGACAGCTGGCGGGGAGCTGTTTTTT,CSAGTAGGELFF
TRBV7-2,TRBJ2-3,NA,TRBD2,TGTGCCAGCAGCTTAGTAGCGGGAGTCGGAGTAGATACGCAGTATTTT,CASSLVAGVGVDTQYF
TRBV5-1,TRBJ2-3,NA,NA,TGCGCCAGCGGAGGGGCACGGCGGGGCACAGATACGCAGTATTTT,CASGGARRGTDTQYF
TRBV5-1,TRBJ2-7,many,TRBD2,TGCGCCAGCAGCGATCCCCTAGCGGGAGAAAACTACGAGCAGTACTTC,CASSDPLAGENYEQYF
TRBV11-2,TRBJ1-1,NA,NA,TGTGCCAGCAGCTTAGCGGCCACTGAAGCTTTCTTT,CASSLAATEAFF
TRBV10-3,TRBJ2-5,NA,NA,TGTGCCATCAGTGAGGTTGGCCTGGGAGAGACCCAGTACTTC,CAISEVGLGETQYF
TRBV7-2,TRBJ2-1,NA,TRBD2,TGTGCCAGCAGCCCAGGACTAGATAATGAGCAGTTCTTC,CASSPGLDNEQFF
TRBV5-1,TRBJ2-7,NA,NA,TGCGCCAGCAGCCCGGGGCCAGGCTACGAGCAGTACTTC,CASSPGPGYEQYF
TRBV5-4,TRBJ1-4,NA,NA,TGTGCCAGCAGCTCGACACAGGGAGGTAATGAAAAACTGTTTTTT,CASSSTQGGNEKLFF
TRBV9,TRBJ2-5,NA,NA,TGTGCCAGCAGCGTATCCGGGATGGAAGAGACCCAGTACTTC,CASSVSGMEETQYF
TRBV29-1,TRBJ2-7,NA,TRBD2,TGCAGCGCGCTGACTAGCGGGAGAGAGTACGAGCAGTACTTC,CSALTSGREYEQYF
TRBV29-1,TRBJ2-7,NA,NA,TGCAGCGCCCACAACTCCTACGAGCAGTACTTC,CSAHNSYEQYF
TRBV21-1,TRBJ2-5,once,NA,TGTGCCAGCAAGGGTGAGACCCAGTACTTC,CASKGETQYF
TRBV29-1,TRBJ2-3,few,TRBD2,TGCAGCCTTGTAATAGCGGGTCCCCAAGGGCCGCAGTATTTT,CSLVIAGPQGPQYF
TRBV10-3,TRBJ2-1,NA,TRBD1,TGTGCCATCAGTGAGTCCAAGGCCCGGACAGGAGTCTACAATGAGCAGTTCTTC,CAISESKARTGVYNEQFF
TRBV5-5,TRBJ1-5,NA,TRBD1,TGTGCCAGCAGCTTGGGACAGGGGGAACAGCCCCAGCATTTT,CASSLGQGEQPQHF
TRBV28,TRBJ1-2,NA,NA,TGTGCCAGCAGTTTTAGAGGGTTAGTTAGCTACACCTTC,CASSFRGLVSYTF
TRBV7-8,TRBJ1-1,once,NA,TGTGCCAGCAGCTTTGACCGTAACTTTGGAGCTTTCTTT,CASSFDRNFGAFF
TRBV2,TRBJ2-6,NA,NA,TGTGCCAGCAGTTGGAGATTTGGGGCCAACGTCCTGACTTTC,CASSWRFGANVLTF
TRBV7-2,TRBJ2-7,NA,NA,TGTGCCAGCAGCTTTCGTCAGGGGGGCGAGCAGTACTTC,CASSFRQGGEQYF
TRBV2,TRBJ2-2,NA,TRBD2,TGTGCCAGCACCTCTTACGGACTAGCGGTATCCGGGGAGCTGTTTTTT,CASTSYGLAVSGELFF
TRBV27,TRBJ1-5,NA,NA,TGTGCCAGCAGTTCGTATTTGGGACCCAAGCATTTT,CASSSYLGPKHF
TRBV30,TRBJ1-3,NA,TRBD1,TGTGCCCATAGAATGGCAGGGGGGCACACCATATATTTT,CAHRMAGGHTIYF
TRBV7-9,TRBJ2-1,NA,NA,TGTGCCAGCAGCTTAGATTCATCCTCCAATGAGCAGTTCTTC,CASSLDSSSNEQFF
TRBV9,TRBJ1-2,NA,TRBD1,TGTGCCAGCAGCCCAGGGACAGCCCATGTGGGCTACACCTTC,CASSPGTAHVGYTF
TRBV7-7,TRBJ2-5,NA,NA,TGTGCTAGCAGCTTAGATCGACAAGAGACCCAGTACTTC,CASSLDRQETQYF
TRBV7-8,TRBJ2-7,NA,NA,TGTGCCAGCAGCCGGAGGGACTTTCCCTACGAGCAGTACTTC,CASSRRDFPYEQYF
TRBV6-1,TRBJ1-5,NA,NA,TGTGCCAGCAGTGAAGCGGGGTCCAGGCCCCAGCATTTT,CASSEAGSRPQHF
TRBV27,TRBJ2-7,NA,TRBD2,TGTGCCAGCAGTTCCCCCCGGACTAGCGGGAACTACGAGCAGTACTTC,CASSSPRTSGNYEQYF
TRBV30,TRBJ2-2,NA,TRBD1,TGTGCCTGGAGGGGGGACAGGGGGCCGGACACCGGGGAGCTGTTTTTT,CAWRGDRGPDTGELFF
TRBV18,TRBJ1-5,NA,TRBD1,TGTGCCAGCTCAGAGGGACAGGGAAGCAATCAGCCCCAGCATTTT,CASSEGQGSNQPQHF
TRBV6-1,TRBJ1-4,NA,NA,TGTGCCAGCTGGCTCCAGGGTAGGGAAAAACTGTTTTTT,CASWLQGREKLFF
TRBV27,TRBJ2-7,NA,TRBD1,TGTGCCAGCAGTTCCGACAGGGTTGGCGAGCAGTACTTC,CASSSDRVGEQYF
TRBV7-6,TRBJ2-7,NA,TRBD1,TGTGCCAGCAGCTTAGCCGGGACAGGGGGCAACGAGCAGTACTTC,CASSLAGTGGNEQYF
TRBV7-2,TRBJ2-1,NA,NA,TGTGCCAGCAGCTTGGCCCAGGGCAGGGTGGATGAGCAGTTCTTC,CASSLAQGRVDEQFF
TRBV6-1,TRBJ1-5,NA,NA,TGTGCCAGCAGAGCACCAGGGACTCAGCCCCAGCATTTT,CASRAPGTQPQHF
TRBV5-4,TRBJ1-4,NA,NA,TGTGCCAGCAGCTCCGGACAGACTAATGAAAAACTGTTTTTT,CASSSGQTNEKLFF
TRBV30,TRBJ2-7,once,NA,TGTGCCTGGAACCCAGGTGGCGAGCGTAGGGCCTACGAGCAGTACTTC,CAWNPGGERRAYEQYF
TRBV19,TRBJ1-2,NA,TRBD1,TGTGCCAGTAGAGGGACAGGCATTAACTATGGCTACACCTTC,CASRGTGINYGYTF
TRBV28,TRBJ2-7,few,TRBD2,TGTGCCAGCACGAGTAGCGGGAGCGAGCAGTACTTC,CASTSSGSEQYF
TRBV30,TRBJ2-2,NA,NA,TGTGCCTGGAGTGTACCCGGGAGAGCCACCGGGGAGCTGTTTTTT,CAWSVPGRATGELFF
TRBV2,TRBJ1-3,NA,NA,TGTGCCAGCAGGGGTGAAGGAAACACCATATATTTT,CASRGEGNTIYF
TRBV27,TRBJ2-1,NA,TRBD2,TGTGCCAGCAGTTCCCTAGCGGGAGGGCCGATTTATGAGCAGTTCTTC,CASSSLAGGPIYEQFF
TRBV7-6,TRBJ1-5,NA,TRBD1,TGTGCCAGCAGCTTGAGCCCCAGGGGGCACAATCAGCCCCAGCATTTT,CASSLSPRGHNQPQHF